The 14 T cell receptor beta chains below come from one sample, sequenced in a study of T cell responses to AZD1222 COVID-19 vaccine. Measured with immunoSEQ multiplex PCR; TCRdb has only the in-frame clones, and not every one. Here the sample spans fewer than 120,000 clones, around 92% being singletons. Sequencing was performed on peripheral blood, taken on day 0 of AZD1222 vaccination. The origin of the receptors is an adult in good health.

The chain employs TRBV29-1 and TRBJ1-3; D is possibly TRBD1 (5 bases). The CDR3 is made up of 13 amino acids. V lost 4 bases to trimming and J lost 0 bases, with 7 bases between them. CDR1 is SQVTM and CDR2 is ANQGSEA in the germline V gene. As DNA, the CDR3 is TGCAGCGTTGCGGGGCACTCTGGAAACACCATATATTTT. As protein: CSVAGHSGNTIYF. The full variable domain, its missing parts supplied by reference TRBV29-1 and TRBJ1-3, is SAVISQKPSRDICQRGTSLTIQCQVDSQVTMMFWYRQQPGQSLTLIATANQGSEATYESGFVIDKFPISRPNLTFSTLTVSNMSPEDSSIYLCSVAGHSGNTIYFGEGSWLTVV.

V usage is TRBV5-8 and J usage is TRBJ1-1; D is uncertain. V lost 2 bases and J 4 bases, leaving 12 bases between the germline ends. The length of the CDR3 is 14 residues. Germline V gene sequence: CDR1 SGHTS, CDR2 YDEGEE. CDR3 amino acids: CASSLWEVGTEAFF. CDR3 nucleotide sequence: TGTGCCAGCAGCTTATGGGAGGTAGGCACTGAAGCTTTCTTT.

The CDR3: CASSLEAAYEQYF. In DNA form, the CDR3 reads TGCGCCAGCAGCTTGGAGGCAGCCTACGAGCAGTACTTC. V is TRBV5-1 and J is TRBJ2-7; D call uncertain. The CDR3 spans 13 residues. Germline CDR1 SGHRS, CDR2 YFSETQ. With 0 bases removed from V and 2 bases from J, the gap between germline ends came to 6 bases.

The chain couples TRBV4-2 to TRBJ1-1; D is possibly TRBD1 (5 bases). V was pared by 0 bases and J by 1 base, with 9 bases between. This CDR3 has 15 amino acids. Germline lookup yields CDR1 LGHNA and CDR2 YNFKEQ. The CDR3 loop is CASSQEGRANTEAFF. The DNA of the CDR3 is TGTGCCAGCAGCCAAGAAGGCAGGGCGAACACTGAAGCTTTCTTT.

V is TRBV7-9 and J is TRBJ1-6, with D unclear. CDR1 and CDR2 from the germline V gene are SEHNR and FQNEAQ (reference sequence). The V and J ends lost 4 bases and 4 bases respectively, with 14 bases between them. The CDR3 runs 16 residues. The CDR3 loop reads CASSSGSGFYNSPLHF. CDR3 nucleotides: TGTGCCAGCAGCTCCGGGTCTGGGTTTTATAATTCACCCCTCCACTTT. The full variable domain, its missing parts supplied by reference TRBV7-9 and TRBJ1-6, is DTGVSQNPRHKITKRGQNVTFRCDPISEHNRLYWYRQTLGQGPEFLTYFQNEAQLEKSRLLSDRFSAERPKGSFSTLEIQRTEQGDSAMYLCASSSGSGFYNSPLHFGNGTRLTVT.

The gene calls are TRBV7-8 and TRBJ2-1; D is possibly TRBD1 or TRBD2 (5 bases each). In germline, CDR1 is SGHVS, CDR2 FQNEAQ. The CDR3 length is 18 residues. V lost 1 base to trimming and J lost 6 bases, with 22 bases between them. The CDR3 DNA is TGTGCCAGCAGCTTAGTCTACCCGGGACCCTCGTCCCCCAATGAGCAGTTCTTC. Its protein is CASSLVYPGPSSPNEQFF. Looking up the rest from reference TRBV7-8 and TRBJ2-1 gives the full variable domain: GAGVSQSPRYKVAKRGQDVALRCDPISGHVSLFWYQQALGQGPEFLTYFQNEAQLDKSGLPSDRFFAERPEGSVSTLKIQRTQQEDSAVYLCASSLVYPGPSSPNEQFFGPGTRLTVL.

The chain employs TRBV2 and TRBJ1-1; D is uncertain. From germline, CDR1 is SNHLY and CDR2 FYNNEI. This CDR3 has 13 amino acids. V was cut by 6 bases and J by 0 bases, with 8 bases left in between. The CDR3: CASRMDLNTEAFF. The CDR3, as DNA: TGTGCCAGCAGAATGGATTTGAACACTGAAGCTTTCTTT.

In nucleotides, the CDR3 is TGTGCCAGCAGAGGACTAGCGGGGGGGCCGGCGCAGTATTTT. It is translated as CASRGLAGGPAQYF. The rearrangement uses TRBV3-1 (or the pseudogene TRBV3-2) and TRBJ2-3; 15 bases are a match to TRBD2. Unmatched junction bases numbered 5, after V lost 6 bases and J lost 10 bases. This CDR3 is 14 amino acids long. The germline CDR1 and CDR2 sequences are LGHDT and YNNKEL (reference sequence).

The chain is built from TRBV5-1 and TRBJ1-1, with D perhaps matching TRBD1 (5 bases). V dropped 0 bases and J dropped 0 bases, with 18 bases sitting between them. CDR3 length equals 18 residues. Germline-derived CDR1 and CDR2 are SGHRS and YFSETQ. The CDR3 sequence: CASSLDPRTKNMNTEAFF. The CDR3 region has the DNA TGCGCCAGCAGCTTGGACCCTAGGACAAAGAACATGAACACTGAAGCTTTCTTT.

The chain uses TRBV29-1 and TRBJ2-1; TRBD2 agrees at 9 bases. J lost 0 bases, V lost 3 bases, and 6 bases had no gene match. The CDR3 consists of 16 residues. CDR1 and CDR2 from the germline V gene are SQVTM and ANQGSEA. CDR3 DNA: TGCAGCGTTGAGGGACTAGCAAAAAGCTCCTACAATGAGCAGTTCTTC. This codes for CSVEGLAKSSYNEQFF.

The chain combines TRBV6-1 with TRBJ1-2; TRBD1 might be the D (6 bases). V was cut by 0 bases and J by 4 bases, with 18 bases left in between. This CDR3 contains 17 residues. Germline V CDR1 and CDR2: MNHNS, SASEGT. The CDR3 loop reads CASSEAGRRGSGYGYTF. CDR3 sequence (DNA): TGTGCCAGCAGTGAAGCTGGGCGCAGGGGTTCGGGCTATGGCTACACCTTC.

This chain links TRBV6-1 with TRBJ1-1; tentative D call: TRBD1 (6 bases). Trimming removed 6 bases at V and 0 bases at J, with 11 bases between. Per the germline V gene, CDR1 is MNHNS and CDR2 is SASEGT. The CDR3 covers 14 residues. The CDR3 coding sequence is TGTGCCAGCAGCGGCAGGGGAATGAACACTGAAGCTTTCTTT. Protein: CASSGRGMNTEAFF.

The chain combines TRBV19 with TRBJ1-2, with 9 bases matching TRBD1. V shed 7 bases, J shed 1 base, and the junction held 7 bases outside the gene matches. This CDR3 has 15 residues. From germline, CDR1 is LNHDA and CDR2 SQIVND (reference sequence). The CDR3 nucleotides are TGTGCCAGTAACCCCGACAGGGGGGGTAACTATGGCTACACCTTC. It specifies CASNPDRGGNYGYTF.

The chain uses TRBV9 and TRBJ2-4, with 10 bases matching TRBD2. The CDR3 consists of 16 residues. Per germline, CDR1 SGDLS and CDR2 YYNGEE. V gave up 4 bases and J gave up 6 bases; unmatched junction bases: 10. As DNA, the CDR3 is TGTGCCAGCAGCCCAACGGGAGCGGGGGGGGCAAACATTCAGTACTTC. Translated: CASSPTGAGGANIQYF. The complete variable domain, with remaining parts taken from reference TRBV9 and TRBJ2-4, reads DSGVTQTPKHLITATGQRVTLRCSPRSGDLSVYWYQQSLDQGLQFLIQYYNGEERAKGNILERFSAQQFPDLHSELNLSSLELGDSALYFCASSPTGAGGANIQYFGAGTRLSVL.